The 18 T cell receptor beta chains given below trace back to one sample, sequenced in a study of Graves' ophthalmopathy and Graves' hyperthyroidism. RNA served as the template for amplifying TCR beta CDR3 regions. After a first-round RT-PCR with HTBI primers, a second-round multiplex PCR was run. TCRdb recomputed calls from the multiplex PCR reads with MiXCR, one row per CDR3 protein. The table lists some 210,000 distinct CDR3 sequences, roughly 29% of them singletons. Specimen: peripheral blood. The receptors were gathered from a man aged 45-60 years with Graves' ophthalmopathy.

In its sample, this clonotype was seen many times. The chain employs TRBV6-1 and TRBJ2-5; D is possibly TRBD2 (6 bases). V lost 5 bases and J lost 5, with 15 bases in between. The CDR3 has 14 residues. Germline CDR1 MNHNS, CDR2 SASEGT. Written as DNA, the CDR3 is TGTGCCAGCAGTCCCTGGGGGGTACAGGAGACCCAGTACTTC. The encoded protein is CASSPWGVQETQYF.

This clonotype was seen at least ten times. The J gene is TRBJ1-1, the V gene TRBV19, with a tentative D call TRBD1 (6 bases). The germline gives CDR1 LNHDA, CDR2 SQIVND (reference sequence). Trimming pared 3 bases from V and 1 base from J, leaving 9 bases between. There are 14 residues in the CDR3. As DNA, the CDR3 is TGTGCCAGTAGTATTGGGACAACGAACACTGAAGCTTTCTTT. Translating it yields CASSIGTTNTEAFF.

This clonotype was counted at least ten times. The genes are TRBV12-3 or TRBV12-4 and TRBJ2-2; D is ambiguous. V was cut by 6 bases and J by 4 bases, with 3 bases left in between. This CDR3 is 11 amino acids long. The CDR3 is CASRFTGELFF. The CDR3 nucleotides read TGTGCCAGCAGATTCACCGGGGAGCTGTTTTTT.

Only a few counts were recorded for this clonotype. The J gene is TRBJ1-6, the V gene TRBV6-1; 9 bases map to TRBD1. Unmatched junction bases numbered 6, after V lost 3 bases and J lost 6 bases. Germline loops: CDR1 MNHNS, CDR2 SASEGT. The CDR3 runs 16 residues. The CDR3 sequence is CASSEKPGQGNSPLHF. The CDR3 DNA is TGTGCCAGCAGTGAGAAACCGGGACAGGGTAATTCACCCCTCCACTTT.

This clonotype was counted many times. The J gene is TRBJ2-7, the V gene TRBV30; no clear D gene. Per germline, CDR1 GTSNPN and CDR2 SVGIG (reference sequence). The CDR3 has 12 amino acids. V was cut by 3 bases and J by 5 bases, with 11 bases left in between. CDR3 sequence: CAWRKGGNEQYF. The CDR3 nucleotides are TGTGCCTGGAGGAAAGGTGGGAACGAGCAGTACTTC.

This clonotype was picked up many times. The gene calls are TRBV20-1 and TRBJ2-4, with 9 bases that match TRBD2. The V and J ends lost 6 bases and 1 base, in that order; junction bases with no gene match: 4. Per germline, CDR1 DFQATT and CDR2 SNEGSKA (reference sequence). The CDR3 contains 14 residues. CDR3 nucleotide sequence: TGCAGTGCCCACAGCGGGGGGGCCAAAAACATTCAGTACTTC. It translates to CSAHSGGAKNIQYF.

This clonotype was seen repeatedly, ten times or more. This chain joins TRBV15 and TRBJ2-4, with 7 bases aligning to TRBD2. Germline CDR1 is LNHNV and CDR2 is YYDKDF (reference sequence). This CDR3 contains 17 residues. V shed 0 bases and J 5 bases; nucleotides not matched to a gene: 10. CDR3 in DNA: TGTGCCACCAGCAGAGATGCGGGAGCGGGATGGCAAAACATTCAGTACTTC. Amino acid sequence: CATSRDAGAGWQNIQYF.

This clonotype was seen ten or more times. The CDR3 DNA is TGCGCCAGCAGCCCAGATACAGGGAACTATGGCTACACCTTC. It is translated as CASSPDTGNYGYTF. The genes are TRBV5-1 and TRBJ1-2; TRBD1 is a possible D gene (6 bases). There are 14 residues in the CDR3. Germline CDR1 SGHRS, CDR2 YFSETQ. The V and J ends lost 4 bases and 2 bases respectively, with 12 bases between them.

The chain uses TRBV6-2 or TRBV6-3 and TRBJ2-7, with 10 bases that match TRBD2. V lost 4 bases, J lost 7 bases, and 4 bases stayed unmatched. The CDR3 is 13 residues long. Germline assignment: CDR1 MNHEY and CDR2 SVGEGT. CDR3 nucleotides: TGTGCCAGCAGTTCCCTAGCGGGAGTGGAGCAGTACTTC. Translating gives CASSSLAGVEQYF.

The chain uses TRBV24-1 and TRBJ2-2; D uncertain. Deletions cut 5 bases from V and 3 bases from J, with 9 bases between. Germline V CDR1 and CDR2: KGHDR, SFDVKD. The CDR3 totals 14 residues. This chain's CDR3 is CATSGRRDTGELFF. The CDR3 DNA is TGTGCCACCAGTGGCCGTCGCGACACCGGGGAGCTGTTTTTT.

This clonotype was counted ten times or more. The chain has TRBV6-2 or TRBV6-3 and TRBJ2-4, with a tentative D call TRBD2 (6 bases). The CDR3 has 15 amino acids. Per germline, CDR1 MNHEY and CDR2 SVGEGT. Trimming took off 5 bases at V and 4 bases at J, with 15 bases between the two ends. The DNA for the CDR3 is TGTGCCAGCAGTATGGGCGGGAACATGAAAAACATTCAGTACTTC. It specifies CASSMGGNMKNIQYF.

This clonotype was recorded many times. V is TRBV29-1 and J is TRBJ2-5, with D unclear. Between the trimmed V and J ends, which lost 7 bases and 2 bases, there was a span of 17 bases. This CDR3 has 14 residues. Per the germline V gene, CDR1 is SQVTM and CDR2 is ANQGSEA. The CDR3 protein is CSAARSSPQETQYF. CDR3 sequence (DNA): TGCAGCGCCGCCCGGAGCAGTCCGCAAGAGACCCAGTACTTC. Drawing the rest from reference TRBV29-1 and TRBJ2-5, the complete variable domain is SAVISQKPSRDICQRGTSLTIQCQVDSQVTMMFWYRQQPGQSLTLIATANQGSEATYESGFVIDKFPISRPNLTFSTLTVSNMSPEDSSIYLCSAARSSPQETQYFGPGTRLLVL.

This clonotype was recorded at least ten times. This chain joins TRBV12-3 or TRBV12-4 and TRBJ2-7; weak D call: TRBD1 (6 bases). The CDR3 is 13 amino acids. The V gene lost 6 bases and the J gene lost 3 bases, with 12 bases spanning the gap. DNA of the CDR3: TGTGCCAGCAGGCTTCAGGGGTTCTACGAGCAGTACTTC. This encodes CASRLQGFYEQYF.

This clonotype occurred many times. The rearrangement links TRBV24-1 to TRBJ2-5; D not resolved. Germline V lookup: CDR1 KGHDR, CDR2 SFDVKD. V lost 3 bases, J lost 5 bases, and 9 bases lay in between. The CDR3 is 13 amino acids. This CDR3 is CATSDPAGETQYF. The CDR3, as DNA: TGTGCCACCAGTGATCCTGCTGGGGAGACCCAGTACTTC.

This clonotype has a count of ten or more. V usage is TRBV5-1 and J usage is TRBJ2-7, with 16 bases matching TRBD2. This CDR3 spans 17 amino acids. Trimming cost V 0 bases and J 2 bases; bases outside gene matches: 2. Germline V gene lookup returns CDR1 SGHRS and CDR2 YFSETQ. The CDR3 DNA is TGCGCCAGCAGCTTGGTAGGGACTAGCGGGAGGGCCTACGAGCAGTACTTC. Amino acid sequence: CASSLVGTSGRAYEQYF. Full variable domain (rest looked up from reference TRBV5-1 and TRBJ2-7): KAGVTQTPRYLIKTRGQQVTLSCSPISGHRSVSWYQQTPGQGLQFLFEYFSETQRNKGNFPGRFSGRQFSNSRSEMNVSTLELGDSALYLCASSLVGTSGRAYEQYFGPGTRLTVT.

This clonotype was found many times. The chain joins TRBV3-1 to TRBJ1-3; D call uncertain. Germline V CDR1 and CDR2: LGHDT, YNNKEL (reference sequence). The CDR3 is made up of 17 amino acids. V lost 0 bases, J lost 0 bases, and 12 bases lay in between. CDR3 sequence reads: CASSQDGVVSSGNTIYF. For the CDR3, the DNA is TGTGCCAGCAGCCAAGATGGCGTGGTATCCTCTGGAAACACCATATATTTT.

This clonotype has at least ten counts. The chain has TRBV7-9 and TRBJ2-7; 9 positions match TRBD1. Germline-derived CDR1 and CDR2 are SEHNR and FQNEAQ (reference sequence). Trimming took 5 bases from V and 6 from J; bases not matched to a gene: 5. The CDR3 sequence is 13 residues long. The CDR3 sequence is CASSRDRGFEQYF. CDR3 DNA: TGTGCCAGCAGCCGAGACAGGGGGTTCGAGCAGTACTTC.

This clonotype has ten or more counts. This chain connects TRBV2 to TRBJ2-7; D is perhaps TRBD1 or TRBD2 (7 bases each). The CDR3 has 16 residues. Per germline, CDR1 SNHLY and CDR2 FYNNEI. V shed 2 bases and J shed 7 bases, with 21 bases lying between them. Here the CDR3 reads CASSEFGRTGSEEQYF. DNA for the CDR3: TGTGCCAGCAGTGAATTCGGGAGGACAGGTTCGGAAGAGCAGTACTTC.